This T cell receptor beta chain was profiled in a study of blood T cell repertoires in COVID-19. Profiled with immunoSEQ multiplex PCR; TCRdb holds only in-frame clones, not every one. The sample holds 310,000 or so clones; around 88% are singletons and the top ten take roughly 6.3%. This clone was picked up one time. The V gene lost 0 bases and the J gene lost 8 bases, with 7 bases spanning the gap. Germline values: CDR1 MNHEY, CDR2 SVGEGT. This CDR3 comprises 13 residues. The origin of this receptor is a woman in her forties who had recovered from COVID-19. The chain links TRBV6-2 or TRBV6-3 to TRBJ2-2; D is ambiguous. Sequenced: PBMCs or T cells enriched from blood (not recorded which). CDR3 nucleotides: TGTGCCAGCAGTTACTCGATACTGGGGGAGCTGTTTTTT. Protein: CASSYSILGELFF.